This entry lists 17 T cell receptor beta chains sequenced from one sample in a study of tumor and adjacent non-tumor tissue in lung cancer. The template was RNA from unsorted bulk tissue. Distant lung tissue was collected more than 3 cm away from the tumor edge. A modified ARM-PCR protocol with three rounds of nested PCR amplified TCRbeta. In TCRdb, the multiplex PCR reads were re-called with MiXCR into one record per CDR3 protein. The data show under 80,000 distinct CDR3 sequences, around three quarters seen once. Source material: distant non-tumor lung tissue. Source of these receptors: a man aged 60 to 75 with non-small cell lung cancer.

This clonotype was recorded a few times. The V and J genes are TRBV7-9 and TRBJ2-7; 15 bases line up with TRBD2. The CDR3 runs to 19 residues. Germline V gene lookup returns CDR1 SEHNR and CDR2 FQNEAQ (reference sequence). Trimming at V came to 5 bases and at J to 1 base, leaving 12 bases not matched to a gene. CDR3 sequence (DNA): TGTGCCAGCAGCCCCCCCGGGACTAGCGGGAGGTCGGTTTCCTACGAGCAGTACTTC. Protein sequence: CASSPPGTSGRSVSYEQYF.

In regard to this clonotype: The conserved final phenylalanine or tryptophan is absent from the CDR3, which likely points to a read error. The DNA is omitted, as the CDR3 cannot be located on it reliably, and the CDR3 follows TCRdb's listing. The chain joins TRBV29-1 to TRBJ2-2; TRBD1 is the table's D call, not checked against the DNA. Germline assignment: CDR1 SQVTM and CDR2 ANQGSEA. From its first to its last residue, the CDR3 has 14 amino acids. The CDR3 sequence is CSAYPRVRGGELFL.

A word on this clonotype: A read error may account for a junction end that differs from germline. The chain couples TRBV5-6 to TRBJ2-1; tentative D call: TRBD2 (6 bases). Germline V gives CDR1 SGHDT, CDR2 YYEEEE. The CDR3 is made up of 15 amino acids. CDR3 DNA: TGTACCAGCAGCATAGAGCGGGCTTGGGGGAATGAGCAGTTCTTC. It codes for CTSSIERAWGNEQFF. The entire variable domain, with the rest obtained from reference TRBV5-6 and TRBJ2-1, is as follows: DAGVTQSPTHLIKTRGQQVTLRCSPKSGHDTVSWYQQALGQGPQFIFQYYEEEERQRGNFPDRFSGHQFPNYSSELNVNALLLGDSALYLCTSSIERAWGNEQFFGPGTRLTVL.

This clonotype was recorded at least ten times. The V call is TRBV28, the J call TRBJ1-5, with D unresolved. V was pared by 6 bases and J by 6 bases, with 12 bases between. From germline, CDR1 is MDHEN and CDR2 SYDVKM. The CDR3 runs 13 residues. CDR3 DNA sequence: TGTGCCAGCAGGCGAGATTTGGGTCAGCCCCAGCATTTT. Translated, it gives CASRRDLGQPQHF.

Comments on this clonotype: A much larger clone is a single base away; this may be a read error. The V call is TRBV28, the J call TRBJ2-5; the D gene is possibly TRBD2 (5 bases). The CDR3 loop spans 14 amino acids. Trimming took 9 bases from V and 5 from J, leaving 19 bases between them. CDR1 is MDHEN, CDR2 SYDVKM, per germline. CDR3 sequence: CARSPTGRGETQYF. The CDR3 bases are TGTGCCAGGAGCCCGACCGGACGAGGGGAGACCCAGTACTTC.

The table lists this clonotype with a few counts. The V call is TRBV29-1, the J call TRBJ2-5, with TRBD1 as a possible D gene (6 bases). There are 16 residues in the CDR3. The germline V gene encodes CDR1 SQVTM and CDR2 ANQGSEA. The V end was cut by 0 bases, the J end by 4 bases, with 18 bases between. The DNA of the CDR3 is TGCAGCGTTGAAGATCCGAGACAGGCGCCACTAGAGACCCAGTACTTC. Protein: CSVEDPRQAPLETQYF.

The chain combines TRBV6-6 with TRBJ2-1, with no clear D. Germline CDR1 reads MNHNY; CDR2 reads SVGAGI (reference sequence). The CDR3 covers 11 residues. Trimming cost V 5 bases and J 11 bases, with 10 bases left between them. The CDR3 protein is CASSPHDKQFF. For the CDR3, the DNA is TGTGCCAGCAGTCCCCACGATAAGCAGTTCTTC.

The chain carries TRBV11-1 and TRBJ2-1; TRBD2 aligns across 9 bases. This CDR3 comprises 16 residues. Germline lookup yields CDR1 SGHAT and CDR2 FQDESV (reference sequence). CDR3 DNA: TGTACCAACAGTCCAGGGACGCGGGGGGGACACAATGAGCAGTTCTTC. Translated, it gives CTNSPGTRGGHNEQFF. Together with reference TRBV11-1 and TRBJ2-1, the CDR3 gives the full variable domain: EAEVAQSPRYKITEKSQAVAFWCDPISGHATLYWYRQILGQGPELLVQFQDESVVDDSQLPKDRFSAERLKGVDSTLKIQPAELGDSAMYLCTNSPGTRGGHNEQFFGPGTRLTVL.

Turning to this clonotype: The junction departs from germline at one end; a sequencing error may be responsible. V usage is TRBV11-1 and J usage is TRBJ2-1, with unresolved D. The CDR3 consists of 16 residues. CDR1 SGHAT and CDR2 FQDESV come from the germline V gene (reference sequence). The CDR3 bases are TGTACCAGCAGCTCCTCTTTCGGGCGGACCTACAATGAGCACTTCTTC. Protein sequence: CTSSSSFGRTYNEHFF.

The chain has TRBV7-8 and TRBJ2-2; possible D gene TRBD2, 5 bases. The CDR3 spans 16 residues. Germline CDR1 and CDR2: SGHVS and FQNEAQ. Trimming left V 6 bases short and J 6 bases short, with 20 bases between. In nucleotides, the CDR3 is TGTGCCAGCAGGTTCACCGGGATTAGCTGGGCCGGGGAGCTGTTTTTT. Translating it yields CASRFTGISWAGELFF.

In its sample, this clonotype was seen once. At one of its ends the junction is not consistent with the germline gene, which may arise from a read error. The chain combines TRBV12-3 or TRBV12-4 with TRBJ2-7; TRBD1 agrees at 11 bases. The CDR3 covers 14 residues. CDR3 in amino acids: CAFSPGTGGLEQYF. CDR3 coding DNA: TGTGCCTTCAGTCCCGGGACAGGGGGTCTCGAGCAATACTTC.

The chain uses TRBV25-1 and TRBJ2-3; 10 nucleotides agree with TRBD2. This CDR3 region has 14 residues. The germline gives CDR1 MGHDK, CDR2 SYGVNS. V lost 8 bases and J lost 4; bases outside the gene matches: 6. CDR3 in amino acids: CASCTSGIADTQYF. The CDR3, as DNA: TGTGCCAGCTGTACTAGCGGGATCGCAGATACGCAGTATTTT.

Turning to this clonotype: One junction end does not reproduce the germline sequence, and a read error may be involved. CDR3 DNA: TGTGCCTGGTGTGTGAGACAGGGGAACAAGCAGTACTTC. Translating it yields CAWCVRQGNKQYF. This chain joins TRBV30 and TRBJ2-7; 8 bases are shared with TRBD1. The germline gives CDR1 GTSNPN, CDR2 SVGIG (reference sequence). The CDR3 is 13 amino acids.

As for this clonotype: The junction shows a germline mismatch at one end, possibly a read error. The chain employs TRBV12-3 or TRBV12-4 and TRBJ1-2; a weak D match, TRBD1 (6 bases). CDR3 length equals 13 residues. CDR3 sequence (DNA): TGTGTCAGCAGTTTAGGAGGGGGCTATGGCTACACCTTC. Amino acids: CVSSLGGGYGYTF.

Concerning this clonotype itself: This CDR3 fails to terminate in the conserved phenylalanine or tryptophan, so it likely reflects a read error. The chain recombines TRBV11-3 with TRBJ2-5, with D possibly TRBD1 on 6 matching bases. The CDR3 covers 15 residues. Germline values: CDR1 SGHNT, CDR2 YENEEA. CDR3 protein: CASGLAPDSQDTQYL. CDR3 DNA: TGTGCCAGCGGCTTAGCCCCGGACAGTCAAGATACCCAGTACCTC.

Note on this clonotype: An end of the junction differs from the germline gene, which may be a read error. The rearrangement joins TRBV4-1 to TRBJ2-7, with D perhaps matching TRBD1 or TRBD2 (5 bases each). Germline-derived CDR1 and CDR2 are MGHRA and YSYEKL. This CDR3 is built from 15 residues. The CDR3 reads CASSQGPVGDYEQYF. In DNA, the CDR3 is TGCGCTAGCAGCCAAGGTCCAGTGGGGGACTACGAGCAGTACTTC.

The chain couples TRBV29-1 to TRBJ1-1; D is uncertain. The CDR3 is 13 amino acids. CDR1 is SQVTM and CDR2 is ANQGSEA in the germline V gene. The CDR3 DNA follows: TGCACCGATGGTGAAAGGGAGAACACTGAAGCTTTCTTT. It specifies CTDGERENTEAFF.